This TCR beta chain was obtained from a study of cytomegalovirus exposure and HLA in healthy donors. The repertoire was sequenced with immunoSEQ multiplex PCR; TCRdb's copy has only in-frame clones and lacks some. The repertoire includes about 120,000 clones, roughly 87% of them detected once, and less than 1.5% sits in the top ten. Points from the study as a whole: TCR beta chains numbering more than 150 were designated cytomegalovirus-associated.

This clone has a single count. Its matching antigen is unknown. CDR3 size: 14 residues. With V trimmed by 5 bases and J by 3 bases, 4 bases remained unmatched. CDR1 SGHRS and CDR2 YFSETQ come from the germline V gene. The clonotype was recovered from a woman between 18 and 30 years old in good health and CMV-seronegative. Sample: PBMCs. This chain uses TRBV5-1 with TRBJ1-2, with TRBD1 identical over 10 bases. The CDR3 DNA reads TGCGCCAGCAGGGGACAGGGGTTCGACTATGGCTACACCTTC. Amino acid sequence: CASRGQGFDYGYTF.